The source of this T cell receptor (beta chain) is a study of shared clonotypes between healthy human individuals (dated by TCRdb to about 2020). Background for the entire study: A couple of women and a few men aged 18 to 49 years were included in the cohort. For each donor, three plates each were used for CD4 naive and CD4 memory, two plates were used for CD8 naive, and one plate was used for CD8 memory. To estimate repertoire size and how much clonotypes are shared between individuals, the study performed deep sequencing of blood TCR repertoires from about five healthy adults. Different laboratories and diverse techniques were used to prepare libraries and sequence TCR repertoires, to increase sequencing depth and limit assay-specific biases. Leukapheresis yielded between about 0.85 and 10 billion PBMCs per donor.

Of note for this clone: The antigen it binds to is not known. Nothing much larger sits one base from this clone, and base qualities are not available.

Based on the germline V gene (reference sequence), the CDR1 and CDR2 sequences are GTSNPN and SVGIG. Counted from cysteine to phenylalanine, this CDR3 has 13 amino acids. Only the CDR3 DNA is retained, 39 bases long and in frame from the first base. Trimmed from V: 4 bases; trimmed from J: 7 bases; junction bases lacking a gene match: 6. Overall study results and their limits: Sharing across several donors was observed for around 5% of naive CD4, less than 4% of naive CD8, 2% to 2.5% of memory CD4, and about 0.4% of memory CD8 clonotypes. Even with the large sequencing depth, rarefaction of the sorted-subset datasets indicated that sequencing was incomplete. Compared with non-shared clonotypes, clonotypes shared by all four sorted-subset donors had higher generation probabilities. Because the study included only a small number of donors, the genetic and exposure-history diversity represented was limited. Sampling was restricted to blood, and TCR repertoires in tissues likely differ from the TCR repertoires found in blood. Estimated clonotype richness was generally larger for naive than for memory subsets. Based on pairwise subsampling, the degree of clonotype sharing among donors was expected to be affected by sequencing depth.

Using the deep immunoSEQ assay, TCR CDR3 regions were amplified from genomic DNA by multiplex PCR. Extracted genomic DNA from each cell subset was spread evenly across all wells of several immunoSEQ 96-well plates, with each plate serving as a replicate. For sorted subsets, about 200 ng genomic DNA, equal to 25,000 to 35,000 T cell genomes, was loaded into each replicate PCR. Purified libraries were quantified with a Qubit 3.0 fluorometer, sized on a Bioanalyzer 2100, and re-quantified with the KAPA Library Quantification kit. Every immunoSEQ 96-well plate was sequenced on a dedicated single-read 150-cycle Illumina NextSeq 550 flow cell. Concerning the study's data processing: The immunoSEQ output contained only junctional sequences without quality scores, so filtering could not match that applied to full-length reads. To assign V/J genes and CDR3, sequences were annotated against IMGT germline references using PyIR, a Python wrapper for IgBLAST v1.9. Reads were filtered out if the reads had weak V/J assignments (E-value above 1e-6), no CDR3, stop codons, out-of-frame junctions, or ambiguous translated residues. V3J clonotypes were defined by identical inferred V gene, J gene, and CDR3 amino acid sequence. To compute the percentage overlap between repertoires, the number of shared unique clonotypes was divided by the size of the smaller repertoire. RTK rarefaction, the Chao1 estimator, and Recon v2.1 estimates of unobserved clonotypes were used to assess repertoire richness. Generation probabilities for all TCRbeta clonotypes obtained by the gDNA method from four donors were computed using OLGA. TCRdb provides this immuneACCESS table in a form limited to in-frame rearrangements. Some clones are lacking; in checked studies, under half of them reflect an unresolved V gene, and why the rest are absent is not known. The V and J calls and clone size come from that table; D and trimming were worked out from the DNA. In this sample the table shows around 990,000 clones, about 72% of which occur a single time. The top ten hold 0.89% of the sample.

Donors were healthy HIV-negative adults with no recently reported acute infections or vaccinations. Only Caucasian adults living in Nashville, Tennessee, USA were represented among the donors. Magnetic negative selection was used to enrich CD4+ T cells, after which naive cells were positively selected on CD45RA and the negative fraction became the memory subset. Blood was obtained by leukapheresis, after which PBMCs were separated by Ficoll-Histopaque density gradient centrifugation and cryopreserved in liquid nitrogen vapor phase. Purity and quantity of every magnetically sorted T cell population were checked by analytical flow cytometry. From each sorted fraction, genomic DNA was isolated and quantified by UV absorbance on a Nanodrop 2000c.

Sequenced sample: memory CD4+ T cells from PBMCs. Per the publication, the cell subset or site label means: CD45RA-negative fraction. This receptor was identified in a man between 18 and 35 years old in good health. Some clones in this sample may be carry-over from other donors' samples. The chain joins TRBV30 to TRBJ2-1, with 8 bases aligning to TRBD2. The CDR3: CAWTRTSLNEQFF. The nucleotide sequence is TGTGCCTGGACGCGGACTAGCTTGAATGAGCAGTTCTTC.